Following are 25 T cell receptor beta chains from one sample sequenced in a study of CD8+CD57+ T cells in acquired aplastic anemia. The TCR beta profiling, which covered VDJ combination and CDR3 sequence, was carried out using genomic DNA as the template. One entry per CDR3 protein, called by TCRdb with MiXCR from the reads. The sample includes 250,000 to 300,000 distinct CDR3 sequences, 56% of them seen just once. Material for sequencing was sorted CD4+, CD8+, or CD8+CD57+ T cells (not recorded which) from PBMCs. The source is a human donor with severe aplastic anemia or a healthy control (not recorded which).

On this clonotype itself: The junction departs from germline at one end; a sequencing error may be responsible. This chain links TRBV7-9 with TRBJ2-2; D ambiguous. Per germline, CDR1 SEHNR and CDR2 FQNEAQ (reference sequence). The CDR3 runs to 15 residues. The CDR3 loop is CASSLPRTNTGELFF. DNA of the CDR3: TGCGCCAGCAGCTTGCCCAGAACGAACACCGGGGAGCTGTTTTTT.

This clonotype was counted only a few times. This rearrangement joins TRBV15 to TRBJ2-7; 8 positions match TRBD1. CDR1 and CDR2 (germline): LNHNV, YYDKDF (reference sequence). CDR3 size: 14 residues. The junction had 7 bases not matched to a gene; V was cut back by 3 bases and J by 6 bases. This CDR3 is CATSRTGTGSEQYF. DNA of the CDR3: TGTGCCACCAGCAGGACCGGGACAGGTAGCGAGCAGTACTTC.

The gene calls are TRBV7-9 and TRBJ2-5; 11 nucleotides align to TRBD1. The CDR3 loop spans 17 amino acids. V was pared by 5 bases and J by 2 bases, with 10 bases of the junction left unmatched. In germline, CDR1 is SEHNR, CDR2 FQNEAQ (reference sequence). The CDR3 DNA follows: TGTGCCAGCAGCCTCCCCTACGGGACAGGGGGGCAAGAGACCCAGTACTTC. Protein sequence: CASSLPYGTGGQETQYF.

This clonotype was seen a handful of times. The junction differs from germline at one of its ends, possibly a read error. The chain employs TRBV5-6 and TRBJ2-2; D is undetermined. Germline-derived CDR1 and CDR2 are SGHDT and YYEEEE. This CDR3 spans 13 amino acids. The CDR3: CASSLANAGELFF. CDR3 nucleotide sequence: TGTGCCAGCAGCTTGGCGAACGCCGGGGAGCTGTTTTTT.

The V call is TRBV7-3, the J call TRBJ2-2, with 8 bases that match TRBD2. V gave up 5 bases and J gave up 7 bases; unmatched junction bases: 6. The CDR3 loop spans 14 amino acids. Germline CDR1 and CDR2: SGHTA and FQGTGA. The CDR3 here is CASSGGLGGGELFF. The CDR3 DNA reads TGTGCCAGCAGCGGGGGACTAGGAGGCGGGGAGCTGTTTTTT.

The chain uses TRBV20-1 and TRBJ2-1; D is perhaps TRBD1 (5 bases). There are 13 residues in the CDR3. The germline V gene encodes CDR1 DFQATT and CDR2 SNEGSKA (reference sequence). With 5 bases removed from V and 10 bases from J, the gap between germline ends came to 18 bases. The CDR3 bases are TGCAGTGCTCCACTAATACCTAAGGGGGAGCAGTTCTTC. Its protein is CSAPLIPKGEQFF.

The chain carries TRBV20-1 and TRBJ1-2, with D perhaps matching TRBD1 (6 bases). The CDR3 is 14 residues long. In germline, CDR1 is DFQATT, CDR2 SNEGSKA (reference sequence). The V gene lost 3 bases and the J gene lost 4 bases, with 15 bases spanning the gap. The CDR3 loop is CSARGTGFGYGYTF. The CDR3 DNA follows: TGCAGTGCTAGGGGAACAGGGTTCGGCTATGGCTACACCTTC.

This clonotype has at least ten counts. The V call is TRBV2, the J call TRBJ2-5; D may correspond to TRBD1 or TRBD2 (5 bases each). This CDR3 is 17 amino acids long. Germline CDR1 reads SNHLY; CDR2 reads FYNNEI. V was clipped by 2 bases and J by 5 bases, with 21 bases between them. The CDR3 region is CASSEMRPRGSTETQYF. CDR3 DNA: TGTGCCAGCAGTGAAATGCGGCCGAGGGGTAGTACGGAGACCCAGTACTTC.

This chain uses TRBV7-2 with TRBJ1-5, with TRBD1 matching over 7 bases. The CDR3 length is 17 residues. V shed 2 bases, J shed 1 base, and the junction held 8 bases outside the gene matches. Germline V gene lookup returns CDR1 SGHTA and CDR2 FQGNSA. The CDR3 spells CASSLRGQSQSNQPQHF. The CDR3 DNA sequence: TGTGCCAGCAGCTTAAGGGGACAGTCCCAAAGCAATCAGCCCCAGCATTTT.

This sequence joins TRBV12-3 or TRBV12-4 and TRBJ1-2; D is unresolved. V was cut by 7 bases and J by 3 bases, with 15 bases left in between. The CDR3 is 14 residues long. The CDR3 DNA is TGTGCCAGCACCCCGTACACGGAATACTATGGCTACACCTTC. As protein: CASTPYTEYYGYTF.

About this clonotype: The junction does not match germline at one end; this may be a read error. The CDR3 spells CASSGWGETQYF. CDR3 bases: TGCGCCAGCAGTGGTTGGGGAGAGACCCAGTACTTC. The V gene is TRBV25-1, the J gene TRBJ2-5, with D uncertain. Looked up from germline, CDR1 is MGHDK and CDR2 is SYGVNS. This CDR3 contains 12 residues.

The rearrangement links TRBV10-2 to TRBJ2-1; 9 positions agree with TRBD2. From germline, CDR1 is WSHSY and CDR2 SAAADI. V gave up 6 bases and J gave up 2 bases; unmatched junction bases: 5. The CDR3 consists of 15 residues. The CDR3 loop reads CASREGGGAYNEQFF. CDR3 DNA: TGCGCCAGCAGGGAAGGCGGGGGGGCCTACAATGAGCAGTTCTTC.

This clonotype was counted ten times or more. V gene TRBV6-2 or TRBV6-3 combines with J gene TRBJ1-2; D is undetermined. CDR3 size: 14 residues. Trimming pared 7 bases from V and 2 bases from J, leaving 14 bases between. Germline values: CDR1 MNHEY, CDR2 SVGEGT. The CDR3 DNA is TGTGCCAGCACCCGATTGACGGGGAACTATGGCTACACCTTC. Its protein is CASTRLTGNYGYTF.

The sample holds many counts of this clonotype. The chain uses TRBV7-8 and TRBJ1-2, with unresolved D. V lost 5 bases, J lost 2 bases, and 21 bases lay in between. From germline, CDR1 is SGHVS and CDR2 FQNEAQ. This CDR3 has 17 amino acids. The CDR3 sequence: CASSPLGLGNWNYGYTF. The DNA for the CDR3 is TGTGCCAGCAGCCCTTTAGGCCTGGGCAATTGGAACTATGGCTACACCTTC.

This chain connects TRBV20-1 to TRBJ2-1, with 10 bases identical to TRBD2. CDR3 size: 15 residues. The V and J ends lost 5 bases and 5 bases, in that order; junction bases with no gene match: 9. Per germline, CDR1 DFQATT and CDR2 SNEGSKA (reference sequence). This CDR3 is CSAPNLAGAHNEQFF. DNA for the CDR3: TGCAGTGCTCCAAACCTAGCGGGGGCTCACAATGAGCAGTTCTTC.

This clonotype showed up many times. J is TRBJ2-2 and V is TRBV7-3; D not resolved. Germline V gives CDR1 SGHTA, CDR2 FQGTGA. There are 14 residues in the CDR3. Trimming shortened V by 3 bases and J by 5 bases, and 10 bases separated the two germline ends. The CDR3 reads CASSFVVSTGELFF. CDR3 nucleotide sequence: TGTGCCAGCAGCTTCGTCGTATCAACCGGGGAGCTGTTTTTT.

This clonotype has at least ten counts. J is TRBJ2-2 and V is TRBV7-2; TRBD2 agrees at 9 bases. V shed 5 bases, J shed 4 bases, and the junction held 11 bases outside the gene matches. The germline gives CDR1 SGHTA, CDR2 FQGNSA. The CDR3 length is 17 residues. CDR3 in amino acids: CASSRGQTSGSTGELFF. The CDR3 DNA reads as TGTGCCAGCAGCAGAGGCCAGACTAGCGGTTCCACCGGGGAGCTGTTTTTT.

This chain uses TRBV5-6 with TRBJ2-1; TRBD1 aligns across 11 bases. The CDR3 has 14 residues. V shed 7 bases and J 8 bases; nucleotides not matched to a gene: 8. Looked up from germline, CDR1 is SGHDT and CDR2 is YYEEEE. Here the CDR3 DNA reads TGTGCCAGCGCCCTGCGGACAGGGGGCGATGAGCAGTTCTTC. Amino acid sequence: CASALRTGGDEQFF.

This clonotype has a count of ten or more. The V gene is TRBV24-1, the J gene TRBJ2-4; 9 bases map to TRBD1. Looked up from germline, CDR1 is KGHDR and CDR2 is SFDVKD. The J segment lost 2 bases and the V segment lost 4 bases, leaving 17 bases of the junction unmatched. The CDR3 consists of 20 residues. The CDR3 nucleotides are TGTGCCACCAGTGAAGCTACCACCTCCGGGACAGGGAAGACCAAAAACATTCAGTACTTC. It is translated as CATSEATTSGTGKTKNIQYF.

The J gene is TRBJ1-6, the V gene TRBV20-1; no clear D gene. The CDR3 spans 14 residues. Germline CDR1 is DFQATT and CDR2 is SNEGSKA (reference sequence). Trimming took 4 bases from V and 8 from J, leaving 15 bases between them. This CDR3 is CSATLVGVDSPLHF. The CDR3 region has the DNA TGCAGTGCTACACTCGTTGGGGTCGATTCACCCCTCCACTTT.

This clonotype was seen many times. The chain joins TRBV29-1 to TRBJ1-2; 10 positions agree with TRBD1. The CDR3 consists of 12 residues. The ends lost 7 bases at V and 6 bases at J; junction bases unmatched: 5. Germline V gene data show CDR1 as SQVTM and CDR2 as ANQGSEA. CDR3 nucleotide sequence: TGCAGCGCAGGACAGGGGGAGAATGGCTACACCTTC. Translation gives CSAGQGENGYTF.

This chain connects TRBV7-9 to TRBJ2-2; D is perhaps TRBD2 (6 bases). The CDR3 spans 17 residues. CDR1 is SEHNR, CDR2 FQNEAQ, per germline (reference sequence). The germline V and J ends were trimmed by 4 bases and 5 bases, with 20 bases remaining between them. The CDR3 protein is CASSSGGGDGETGELFF. The CDR3 DNA reads TGTGCCAGCAGCTCCGGAGGCGGGGACGGAGAAACCGGGGAGCTGTTTTTT.

The gene calls are TRBV27 and TRBJ1-5; 8 positions agree with TRBD1. The V segment lost 4 bases and the J segment 2 bases; nucleotides outside the gene matches: 4. Germline CDR1 MNHEY, CDR2 SMNVEV (reference sequence). The CDR3 is made up of 15 amino acids. CDR3 bases: TGTGCCAGCAGTTGGACAGGGTATGGCAATCAGCCCCAGCATTTT. This gives the protein CASSWTGYGNQPQHF.

This clonotype was observed at least ten times. The V call is TRBV6-5, the J call TRBJ1-5, with TRBD1 as a possible D gene (6 bases). Trimming removed 7 bases at V and 0 bases at J, with 13 bases between. Germline values: CDR1 MNHEY, CDR2 SVGAGI. The CDR3 covers 15 residues. CDR3 in amino acids: CASKGGVYSNQPQHF. CDR3 nucleotide sequence: TGTGCCAGCAAAGGGGGAGTCTATAGCAATCAGCCCCAGCATTTT.

This clonotype was counted at least ten times. The rearrangement uses TRBV7-8 and TRBJ2-7; possible D gene TRBD1, 6 bases. The CDR3 consists of 14 residues. Trimming removed 3 bases at V and 5 bases at J, with 14 bases between. Germline V gives CDR1 SGHVS, CDR2 FQNEAQ. As DNA, the CDR3 is TGTGCCAGCAGCTTCAGGGGAAAACTCCACGAGCAGTACTTC. This gives the protein CASSFRGKLHEQYF.